Included here is one TCR beta chain sequence, with context. This entry belongs to a study of monozygotic twins with inflammatory bowel disease. The CDR3 runs to 18 residues. Germline assignment: CDR1 LGHNA and CDR2 YSLEER. Using the 5' RACE reads, TCRdb records one entry per CDR3 protein without DNA. This repertoire includes under 150,000 distinct CDR3 sequences. The V and J genes are TRBV4-3 and TRBJ2-3; as DNA is missing, the TRBD2 call by TCRdb cannot be tested. The sequence was collected from a human donor with ulcerative colitis or Crohn's disease, or a healthy co-twin of an affected twin (not recorded which). Source material: blood. CDR3: CASSQTPSSGGSTDTQYF.